The entry that follows covers one T cell receptor (beta chain) sequence. CDR3 length equals 16 residues. The germline V gene encodes CDR1 MDHEN and CDR2 SYDVKM. Trimming took 5 bases from V and 8 from J; bases not matched to a gene: 6. This record comes from a study of PD-L1 blockade in urothelial cancer. TCRdb's copy holds only in-frame clones and misses some; the assay was immunoSEQ multiplex PCR. The sample has 41,000 or so clones; 70% to 90% are singletons. Time point in this sample: peripheral blood 6 weeks after treatment start. The clonotype was recovered from a man aged 70 or older with urothelial cancer. The chain uses TRBV28 and TRBJ2-2, with 15 bases lining up with TRBD2. The material sequenced was PBMCs, taken around atezolizumab (anti-PD-L1) treatment. The CDR3 is CASSQGLAGGWGELFF. CDR3 bases: TGTGCCAGCAGTCAGGGACTAGCGGGAGGATGGGGGGAGCTGTTTTTT.